These T cell receptor beta chains were read from a single sample in a study of cytomegalovirus exposure and HLA in healthy donors. Sequencing used immunoSEQ multiplex PCR; TCRdb keeps in-frame clones, though not all of them. The table has around 190,000 clones, roughly 85% seen once. The sequencing sample was made of PBMCs. These receptors all stem from a woman aged 45-65 years in good health and CMV-seronegative. The CDR3 runs from the conserved cysteine through the conserved F or W. A D gene is named only where the DNA matches it firmly. Size is stated for part of the rows, as once, few or many counts, or as a class when the clone is expanded.

J | D | V | size | CDR3 | DNA
TRBJ2-7 | TRBD1 | TRBV7-2 | . | CASSYGTGTYEQYF | TGTGCCAGCAGCTATGGGACAGGGACCTACGAGCAGTACTTC
TRBJ2-7 | TRBD2 | TRBV6-5 | . | CASSRTSGSPYEQYF | TGTGCCAGCAGCAGGACTAGCGGGAGTCCCTACGAGCAGTACTTC
TRBJ2-1 | TRBD2 | TRBV6-4 | . | CASSGGPGLAGGGSYNEQFF | TGTGCCAGCAGTGGGGGGCCGGGACTAGCGGGAGGAGGCTCCTACAATGAGCAGTTCTTC
TRBJ2-3 | . | TRBV4-3 | . | CASSLSRSAAAPDTQYF | TGCGCCAGCAGCCTCTCACGCAGCGCCGCGGCCCCAGATACGCAGTATTTT
TRBJ2-4 | . | TRBV7-2 | . | CASSLASRENIQYF | TGTGCCAGCAGCTTAGCCTCCAGGGAAAACATTCAGTACTTC
TRBJ1-1 | . | TRBV5-1 | . | CASSPDSSNTEAFF | TGCGCCAGCAGCCCGGACAGTTCGAACACTGAAGCTTTCTTT
TRBJ2-3 | TRBD1 | TRBV30 | . | CAWSVRGTGQPSDTQYF | TGTGCCTGGAGTGTAAGGGGGACAGGTCAACCTTCAGATACGCAGTATTTT
TRBJ2-3 | . | TRBV7-8 | . | CASSPGIGDTQYF | TGTGCCAGCAGCCCAGGGATTGGAGATACGCAGTATTTT
TRBJ2-5 | TRBD2 | TRBV4-1 | . | CASSLNLGTSEETQYF | TGCGCCAGCAGCCTCAACTTGGGGACTAGCGAAGAGACCCAGTACTTC
TRBJ1-1 | . | TRBV28 | once | CASSLSGLQNTEAFF | TGTGCCAGCAGTTTAAGTGGACTCCAGAACACTGAAGCTTTCTTT
TRBJ2-3 | . | TRBV5-1 | . | CASSPSDFRDTQYF | TGCGCCAGCAGCCCTTCGGACTTTCGGGATACGCAGTATTTT
TRBJ2-3 | . | TRBV7-3 | few | CASSLFGRDTQYF | TGTGCCAGCAGCTTATTTGGGAGAGATACGCAGTATTTT
TRBJ2-3 | . | TRBV5-6 | once | CASSRIDSGSTDTQYF | TGTGCCAGCAGCCGTATTGACAGTGGAAGCACAGATACGCAGTATTTT
TRBJ2-3 | TRBD2 | TRBV5-4 | once | CASSLVLAGGTDTQYF | TGTGCCAGCAGCTTGGTTCTAGCGGGAGGGACAGATACGCAGTATTTT
TRBJ2-4 | TRBD1 | TRBV4-1 | . | CASSPIPGQGKNIQYF | TGCGCCAGCAGCCCGATTCCGGGACAGGGAAAAAACATTCAGTACTTC
TRBJ2-7 | . | TRBV27 | . | CASSHLTRDEQYF | TGTGCCAGCAGTCACCTAACACGGGACGAGCAGTACTTC
TRBJ1-5 | . | TRBV10-2 | . | CASSNLRVDQPQHF | TGCGCCAGCAGTAACCTCAGGGTGGATCAGCCCCAGCATTTT
TRBJ2-2 | . | TRBV4-3 | once | CASSQESPTGTFTGELFF | TGCGCCAGCAGCCAAGAGTCCCCTACAGGAACCTTCACCGGGGAGCTGTTTTTT
TRBJ2-7 | . | TRBV30 | . | CAWSLETTEQYF | TGTGCCTGGAGTTTGGAGACCACGGAGCAGTACTTC
TRBJ2-1 | TRBD1 | TRBV4-1 | few | CASSHGQGPYNEQFF | TGCGCCAGCAGCCATGGACAGGGACCCTACAATGAGCAGTTCTTC
TRBJ1-3 | . | TRBV4-2 | . | CASSQDLTTGNTIYF | TGTGCCAGCAGCCAAGACTTAACTACAGGAAACACCATATATTTT
TRBJ1-5 | . | TRBV9 | . | CASSVEGRGQPQHF | TGTGCCAGCAGCGTAGAGGGTAGGGGACAGCCCCAGCATTTT
TRBJ2-7 | TRBD2 | TRBV4-2 | . | CASSQDLGTSGMGYEQYF | TGTGCCAGCAGCCAAGATCTGGGGACTAGCGGGATGGGCTACGAGCAGTACTTC
TRBJ2-7 | . | TRBV27 | . | CVRQGGISYEQYF | TGTGTCCGGCAAGGGGGTATTTCCTACGAGCAGTACTTC
TRBJ2-5 | TRBD2 | TRBV5-8 | . | CASSPGLAAIGGKQETQYF | TGTGCCAGCAGCCCCGGACTAGCTGCTATCGGGGGAAAGCAAGAGACCCAGTACTTC